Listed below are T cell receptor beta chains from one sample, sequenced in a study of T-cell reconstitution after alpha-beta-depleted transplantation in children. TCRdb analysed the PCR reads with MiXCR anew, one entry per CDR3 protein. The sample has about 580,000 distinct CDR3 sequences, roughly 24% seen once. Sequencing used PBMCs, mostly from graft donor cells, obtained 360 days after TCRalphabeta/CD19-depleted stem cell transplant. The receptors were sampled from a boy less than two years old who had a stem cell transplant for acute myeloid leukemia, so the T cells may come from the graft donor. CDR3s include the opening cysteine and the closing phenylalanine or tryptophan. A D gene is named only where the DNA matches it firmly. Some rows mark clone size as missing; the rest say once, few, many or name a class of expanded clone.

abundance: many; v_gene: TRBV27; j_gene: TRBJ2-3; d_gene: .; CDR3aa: CASSLNVAGLKHTDTQYF; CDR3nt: TGTGCCAGCAGTTTAAACGTGGCGGGGCTCAAACACACAGATACGCAGTATTTT
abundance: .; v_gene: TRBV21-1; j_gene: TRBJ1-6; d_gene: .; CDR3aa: CASSPQGRTSLEYNSPLHF; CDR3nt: TGTGCCAGCAGCCCCCAGGGCAGGACCTCCTTAGAGTATAATTCACCCCTCCACTTT
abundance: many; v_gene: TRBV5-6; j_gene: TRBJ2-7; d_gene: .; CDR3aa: CASSIRDGEYEQYF; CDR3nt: TGTGCCAGCAGCATTCGGGACGGGGAATACGAGCAGTACTTC
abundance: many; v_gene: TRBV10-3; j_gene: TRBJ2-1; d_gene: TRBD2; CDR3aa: CASSKLAGVDEQFF; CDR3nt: TGTGCCTCTTCGAAACTAGCGGGGGTAGATGAGCAGTTCTTC
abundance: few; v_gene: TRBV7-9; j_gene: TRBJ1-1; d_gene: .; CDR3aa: CASSLGAGRAFF; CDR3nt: TGTGCCAGCAGCTTAGGGGCAGGCCGAGCTTTCTTT
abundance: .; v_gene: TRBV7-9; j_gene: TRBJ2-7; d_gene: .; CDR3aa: CASSLVSGTDEQYF; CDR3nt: TGTGCCAGCAGCTTAGTATCAGGGACGGACGAGCAGTACTTC
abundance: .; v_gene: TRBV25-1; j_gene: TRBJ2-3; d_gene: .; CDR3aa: CASSGKSTDTQYF; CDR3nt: TGTGCCAGCAGTGGTAAGAGCACAGATACGCAGTATTTT
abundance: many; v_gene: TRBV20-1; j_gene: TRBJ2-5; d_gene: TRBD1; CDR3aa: CSARVRGQGQETQYF; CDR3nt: TGCAGTGCTAGAGTAAGGGGACAGGGCCAAGAGACCCAGTACTTC
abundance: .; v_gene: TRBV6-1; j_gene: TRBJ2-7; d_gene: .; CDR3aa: CASSPVTRDSYEQYF; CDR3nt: TGTGCCAGCAGCCCAGTGACCCGAGACTCCTACGAGCAGTACTTC
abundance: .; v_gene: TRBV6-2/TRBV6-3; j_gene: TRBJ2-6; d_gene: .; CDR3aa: CASGDLTGANVLTF; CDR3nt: TGTGCCAGCGGGGATCTCACTGGGGCCAACGTCCTGACTTTC
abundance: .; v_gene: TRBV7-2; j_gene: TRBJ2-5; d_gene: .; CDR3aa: CASSSRVTQYF; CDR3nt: TGTGCCAGCAGCTCACGAGTGACCCAGTACTTC
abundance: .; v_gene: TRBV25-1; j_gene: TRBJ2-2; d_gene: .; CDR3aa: CASSDSTGELFF; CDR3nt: TGTGCCAGCAGTGATTCCACCGGGGAGCTGTTTTTT
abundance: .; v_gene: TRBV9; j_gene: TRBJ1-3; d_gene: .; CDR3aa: CASSPIGTAGNTIYF; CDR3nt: TGTGCCAGCAGCCCCATCGGTACCGCTGGAAACACCATATATTTT
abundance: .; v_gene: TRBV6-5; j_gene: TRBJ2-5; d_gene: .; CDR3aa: CASSYSVGGPWETQYF; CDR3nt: TGTGCCAGCAGTTACTCGGTGGGGGGGCCCTGGGAGACCCAGTACTTC